The clone carrying this TCR beta chain was counted once. Its specificity is unknown. One end of the junction does not line up with germline, which may come from a read error. Other DNA sequences in this sample translate to the same CDR3. Profiled with immunoSEQ multiplex PCR; TCRdb holds only in-frame clones, not every one. The repertoire holds about 94,000 clones, 93% seen once, with 0.46% in the top ten. The record originates from a study of Tregs in tolerant kidney transplant recipients. Background on the study: The nonmyeloablative bone marrow transplants came from related graft donors, with transient mixed chimerism. Study-wide results and caveats: Antigen-driven expansion was suggested because donor-specific Tregs expanded more than all Tregs in tolerant patients. This study did not directly address biological reproducibility.

CDR1 is LNHDA and CDR2 is SQIVND in the germline V gene (reference sequence). The CDR3 is 16 amino acids. This chain joins TRBV19 and TRBJ1-6, with a tentative D call TRBD1 (6 bases). The sample here was CD4+ T cells from blood, taken before the transplant. The sequence came from a human donor who received a combined kidney and bone marrow transplant. The CDR3 sequence: CASSRTVSSYNSPLHF. The CDR3, as DNA: TGCGCCAGTAGTCGGACAGTGAGCTCCTATAATTCACCCCTCCACTTT.